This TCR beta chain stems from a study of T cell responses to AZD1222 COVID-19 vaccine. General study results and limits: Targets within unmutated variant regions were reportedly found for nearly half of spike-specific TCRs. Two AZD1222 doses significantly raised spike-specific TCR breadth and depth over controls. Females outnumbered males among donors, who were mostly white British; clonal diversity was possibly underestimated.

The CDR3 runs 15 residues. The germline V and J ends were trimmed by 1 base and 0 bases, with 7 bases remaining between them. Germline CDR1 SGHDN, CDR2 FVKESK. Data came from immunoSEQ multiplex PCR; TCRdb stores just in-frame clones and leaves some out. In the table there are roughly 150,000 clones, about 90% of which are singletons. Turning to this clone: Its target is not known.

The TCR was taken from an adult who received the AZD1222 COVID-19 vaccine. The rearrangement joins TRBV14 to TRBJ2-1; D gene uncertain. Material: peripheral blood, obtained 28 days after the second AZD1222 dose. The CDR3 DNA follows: TGTGCCAGCAGCCAAGTAACTGGCTCCTACAATGAGCAGTTCTTC. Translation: CASSQVTGSYNEQFF. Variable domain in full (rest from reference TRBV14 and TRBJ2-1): EAGVTQFPSHSVIEKGQTVTLRCDPISGHDNLYWYRRVMGKEIKFLLHFVKESKQDESGMPNNRFLAERTGGTYSTLKVQPAELEDSGVYFCASSQVTGSYNEQFFGPGTRLTVL.